One sample yielded the 7 T cell receptor beta chains listed below, sequenced in a study of cytomegalovirus exposure and HLA in healthy donors. It was with 60 Vbeta and 13 Jbeta primers that the PCR ran. Assay used: immunoSEQ multiplex PCR; TCRdb lists only in-frame clones, some missing. The sample lists over 150,000 clones; around 80% were seen once. Sequencing was done on a sample of PBMCs. All receptors derive from a girl aged 10-17 years in good health and CMV-seropositive.

The CDR3 nucleotides read TGTGCCAGCAGCTTATCTAGCGGGGGGGGCGTGACCCAGTACTTC. Protein product: CASSLSSGGGVTQYF. This chain links TRBV5-6 with TRBJ2-5, with TRBD2 identical over 12 bases. The CDR3 spans 15 residues. Germline CDR1 reads SGHDT; CDR2 reads YYEEEE. The trim removed 2 bases at V and 7 bases at J, leaving 6 bases unmatched.

This chain uses TRBV10-1 with TRBJ2-7, with D perhaps matching TRBD2 (5 bases). Germline V CDR1 and CDR2: WNHNN, SYGVQD (reference sequence). V was shortened by 4 bases and J by 4 bases, with 11 bases between the two germline ends. The CDR3 contains 13 residues. This CDR3 is CASSGSWEYEQYF. The DNA for the CDR3 is TGCGCCAGCAGTGGATCGTGGGAGTACGAGCAGTACTTC.

The chain has TRBV5-4 and TRBJ2-4; 13 bases map to TRBD2. This CDR3 is built from 14 residues. CDR1 and CDR2 (germline): SGHNT, YYREEE (reference sequence). Trimming cost V 2 bases and J 7 bases; bases outside gene matches: 0. This chain's CDR3 is CASSLLAGGNIQYF. The CDR3 region has the DNA TGTGCCAGCAGCTTACTAGCGGGAGGGAACATTCAGTACTTC.

This chain links TRBV29-1 with TRBJ2-1, with 8 bases that match TRBD1. V trimming: 3 bases; J trimming: 3 bases; junction bases outside the gene matches: 7. This CDR3 is built from 15 residues. CDR1 SQVTM and CDR2 ANQGSEA come from the germline V gene. CDR3 protein: CSVEGTGAIYNEQFF. The DNA of the CDR3 is TGCAGCGTTGAGGGGACAGGAGCAATCTACAATGAGCAGTTCTTC.

This chain connects TRBV28 to TRBJ1-5; D gene unclear. CDR1 and CDR2 from the germline V gene are MDHEN and SYDVKM. Trimming removed 2 bases from V and 0 bases from J, with 11 bases in between. The CDR3 is made up of 16 amino acids. This chain's CDR3 is CASSLVRIISNQPQHF. The CDR3 nucleotides are TGTGCCAGCAGTTTAGTGCGTATTATTAGCAATCAGCCCCAGCATTTT.

This rearrangement joins TRBV30 to TRBJ1-5; tentative D call: TRBD1 (5 bases). V was shortened by 2 bases and J by 6 bases, with 17 bases between the two germline ends. Germline loops: CDR1 GTSNPN, CDR2 SVGIG (reference sequence). CDR3 length: 15 amino acids. CDR3: CAWSTSGAFPQPQHF. The CDR3 DNA reads as TGTGCCTGGAGTACCTCTGGGGCGTTCCCTCAGCCCCAGCATTTT.

This chain uses TRBV2 with TRBJ2-7, with D perhaps matching TRBD2 (6 bases). The CDR3 has 12 amino acids. CDR1 is SNHLY, CDR2 FYNNEI, per germline. The germline V and J ends were trimmed by 3 bases and 5 bases, with 8 bases remaining between them. In DNA, the CDR3 is TGTGCCAGCAGTGACTGGGGGGACGAGCAGTACTTC. Translating gives CASSDWGDEQYF.